These T cell receptor beta chains were read from a single sample in a study of blood T cell repertoires in COVID-19. TCRdb keeps only in-frame clones here, not all; method: immunoSEQ multiplex PCR. The sample lists 70,000 to 100,000 clones; around 84% were seen once. Sequencing was performed on peripheral blood. The receptors shown here come from a human donor in a cohort sampled during active COVID-19. Both conserved end residues are part of each CDR3. A D gene is named only where the DNA matches it firmly. Rows give clone size only sometimes, using once, few, many, or a class for an expanded clone.

j_call: TRBJ2-7; v_call: TRBV15; d_call: TRBD1; clone_size: -; cdr3_nt: TGTGCCACCAGCAGTGATCGACAGGGTGAGCAGTACTTC; cdr3_aa: CATSSDRQGEQYF
j_call: TRBJ2-7; v_call: TRBV7-8; d_call: TRBD1; clone_size: -; cdr3_nt: TGTGCCAGCAGCCCCCCGGACAGGGTATACGAGCAGTACTTC; cdr3_aa: CASSPPDRVYEQYF
j_call: TRBJ1-1; v_call: TRBV12-5; d_call: TRBD1; clone_size: -; cdr3_nt: TGTGCTAGCCAGCGACAGGGGGGCACTGAAGCTTTCTTT; cdr3_aa: CASQRQGGTEAFF
j_call: TRBJ2-3; v_call: TRBV7-7; d_call: -; clone_size: -; cdr3_nt: TGTGCTAGCAGCCCCCGGGAGTTAGATACGCAGTATTTT; cdr3_aa: CASSPRELDTQYF
j_call: TRBJ1-2; v_call: TRBV27; d_call: TRBD1; clone_size: -; cdr3_nt: TGTGCCAGCAGTCCTCGGACAGGGGGCGCGGGGGGTGGCTACACCTTC; cdr3_aa: CASSPRTGGAGGGYTF
j_call: TRBJ2-3; v_call: TRBV5-4; d_call: -; clone_size: -; cdr3_nt: TGTGCCAGCAGCTTGGCGGGACTTAGCACAGATACGCAGTATTTT; cdr3_aa: CASSLAGLSTDTQYF
j_call: TRBJ1-1; v_call: TRBV5-8; d_call: TRBD1; clone_size: few; cdr3_nt: TGTGCCAGCAGCCCCCGGGACAGGGCCAGAAAGGACACTGAAGCTTTCTTT; cdr3_aa: CASSPRDRARKDTEAFF
j_call: TRBJ2-3; v_call: TRBV28; d_call: -; clone_size: -; cdr3_nt: TGTGCCAGCACCCTGGAGGGAGATACGCAGTATTTT; cdr3_aa: CASTLEGDTQYF
j_call: TRBJ1-1; v_call: TRBV14; d_call: TRBD1; clone_size: -; cdr3_nt: TGTGCCAGCAGCCAAGAAGAAGGGACAGCCTTGGGGGACACTGAAGCTTTCTTT; cdr3_aa: CASSQEEGTALGDTEAFF
j_call: TRBJ2-7; v_call: TRBV5-1; d_call: TRBD1; clone_size: once; cdr3_nt: TGCGCCAGCAGCGGGGGACAGAGTAGCTACGAGCAGTACTTC; cdr3_aa: CASSGGQSSYEQYF
j_call: TRBJ2-5; v_call: TRBV29-1; d_call: TRBD1; clone_size: -; cdr3_nt: TGCAGCGTCACAGGGGAAGGGGAGACCCAGTACTTC; cdr3_aa: CSVTGEGETQYF
j_call: TRBJ2-3; v_call: TRBV19; d_call: TRBD1; clone_size: -; cdr3_nt: TGTGCCACCAGGGGGCGGGGCACAGATACGCAGTATTTT; cdr3_aa: CATRGRGTDTQYF
j_call: TRBJ1-2; v_call: TRBV2; d_call: -; clone_size: -; cdr3_nt: TGTGCCAGCATTCGCCAGGGGAACGGCTACACCTTC; cdr3_aa: CASIRQGNGYTF
j_call: TRBJ1-6; v_call: TRBV19; d_call: TRBD1; clone_size: -; cdr3_nt: TGTGCCACCACCCAGGGACAGGGGAATAATTCACCCCTCCACTTT; cdr3_aa: CATTQGQGNNSPLHF
j_call: TRBJ2-7; v_call: TRBV5-1; d_call: TRBD1; clone_size: -; cdr3_nt: TGCGCCAGCAGCTACCCCGGACAGGCTGCACCTTACGAGCAGTACTTC; cdr3_aa: CASSYPGQAAPYEQYF
j_call: TRBJ1-1; v_call: TRBV29-1; d_call: TRBD1; clone_size: -; cdr3_nt: TGCAGCGTCGACAGGGCCATGAACACTGAAGCTTTCTTT; cdr3_aa: CSVDRAMNTEAFF
j_call: TRBJ2-7; v_call: TRBV7-8; d_call: TRBD1; clone_size: few; cdr3_nt: TGTGCCAGCAGCCTCGAGGGGGCATCGAATCGCGAGCAGTACTTC; cdr3_aa: CASSLEGASNREQYF
j_call: TRBJ2-6; v_call: TRBV5-5; d_call: -; clone_size: once; cdr3_nt: TGTGCCAGCAGCTTGGCTGGGGAGCGTGGGGCCAACGTCCTGACTTTC; cdr3_aa: CASSLAGERGANVLTF
j_call: TRBJ1-1; v_call: TRBV2; d_call: -; clone_size: -; cdr3_nt: TGTGCCAGCAGTGCGGTGAACACTGAAGCTTTCTTT; cdr3_aa: CASSAVNTEAFF
j_call: TRBJ1-1; v_call: TRBV28; d_call: -; clone_size: few; cdr3_nt: TGTGCCAGCAGTAAGTCCGAGGGGACTATTGAAGCTTTCTTT; cdr3_aa: CASSKSEGTIEAFF
j_call: TRBJ2-5; v_call: TRBV18; d_call: TRBD1; clone_size: -; cdr3_nt: TGTGCCAGCTCACCCGGGACAGGTGTACAAGAGACCCAGTACTTC; cdr3_aa: CASSPGTGVQETQYF
j_call: TRBJ2-1; v_call: TRBV28; d_call: -; clone_size: -; cdr3_nt: TGTGCCAGCAGTCCCCTCTCCTACAATGAGCAGTTCTTC; cdr3_aa: CASSPLSYNEQFF
j_call: TRBJ1-4; v_call: TRBV27; d_call: TRBD1; clone_size: -; cdr3_nt: TGTGCCAGCAGATCCCGGGACAGGGGTGCTAATGAAAAACTGTTTTTT; cdr3_aa: CASRSRDRGANEKLFF
j_call: TRBJ2-3; v_call: TRBV5-1; d_call: -; clone_size: -; cdr3_nt: TGCGCCAGCAGCTTGCTGGCTAGCCGAGGCACAGATACGCAGTATTTT; cdr3_aa: CASSLLASRGTDTQYF
j_call: TRBJ1-6; v_call: TRBV2; d_call: -; clone_size: -; cdr3_nt: TGTGCCAGCAGCGGGGAAGTTAATTCACCCCTCCACTTT; cdr3_aa: CASSGEVNSPLHF
j_call: TRBJ2-5; v_call: TRBV5-1; d_call: TRBD1; clone_size: -; cdr3_nt: TGCGCCAGCAGCGGACAGGAAGAGACCCAGTACTTC; cdr3_aa: CASSGQEETQYF
j_call: TRBJ1-3; v_call: TRBV3-1/TRBV3-2; d_call: -; clone_size: once; cdr3_nt: TGTGCCAGCAGCTCAACAGCGGGGAAGGGAAACACCATATATTTT; cdr3_aa: CASSSTAGKGNTIYF
j_call: TRBJ2-7; v_call: TRBV12-3/TRBV12-4; d_call: -; clone_size: -; cdr3_nt: TGTGCCAGCAGTAGGGGACTGGAGCAGTACTTC; cdr3_aa: CASSRGLEQYF
j_call: TRBJ1-4; v_call: TRBV6-6; d_call: -; clone_size: few; cdr3_nt: TGTGCCAGCAGCCCCGGGGGTAGGGAGTCAATGGGGCGAGGGACTAATGAAAAACTGTTTTTT; cdr3_aa: CASSPGGRESMGRGTNEKLFF
j_call: TRBJ2-1; v_call: TRBV5-4; d_call: -; clone_size: -; cdr3_nt: TGTGCCAGCAGCAGACCAGGGGCTGGCCACAATGAGCAGTTCTTC; cdr3_aa: CASSRPGAGHNEQFF
j_call: TRBJ2-3; v_call: TRBV2; d_call: -; clone_size: -; cdr3_nt: TGTGCCGGCTCCACCAGCACAGATACGCAGTATTTT; cdr3_aa: CAGSTSTDTQYF
j_call: TRBJ1-5; v_call: TRBV27; d_call: TRBD1; clone_size: -; cdr3_nt: TGTGCCAGCAGTTTATCGTCAACAGGGGTTCAGCCCCAGCATTTT; cdr3_aa: CASSLSSTGVQPQHF
j_call: TRBJ2-1; v_call: TRBV24-1; d_call: TRBD2; clone_size: -; cdr3_nt: TGTGCCACCAGTGACCCGAGCGGGAAAAGGGGTAATGAGCAGTTCTTC; cdr3_aa: CATSDPSGKRGNEQFF
j_call: TRBJ1-4; v_call: TRBV10-3; d_call: TRBD1; clone_size: once; cdr3_nt: TGTGCCATCAGTGAGTCAGGGGGCGAGGAAAAACTGTTTTTT; cdr3_aa: CAISESGGEEKLFF
j_call: TRBJ2-3; v_call: TRBV28; d_call: -; clone_size: -; cdr3_nt: TGTGCCAGCAGTTTTAGAACCATCCAAAGGTTGGGGCCAGATACGCAGTATTTT; cdr3_aa: CASSFRTIQRLGPDTQYF
j_call: TRBJ2-7; v_call: TRBV6-5; d_call: -; clone_size: -; cdr3_nt: TGTGCCAGCAAATGGGGGCAGTCGATCTACTACGAGCAGTACTTC; cdr3_aa: CASKWGQSIYYEQYF
j_call: TRBJ2-7; v_call: TRBV11-2; d_call: TRBD2; clone_size: -; cdr3_nt: TGTGCCAGCAGCTTCCCGGGGGTAGCGGGAGGCTACGAGCAGTACTTC; cdr3_aa: CASSFPGVAGGYEQYF
j_call: TRBJ2-1; v_call: TRBV5-1; d_call: -; clone_size: -; cdr3_nt: TGCGCCAGCAGCTTGGCTTTCGGACAGACATCCTACAATGAGCAGTTCTTC; cdr3_aa: CASSLAFGQTSYNEQFF
j_call: TRBJ2-7; v_call: TRBV20-1; d_call: -; clone_size: -; cdr3_nt: TGCAGTGCGCGGAGGGACTACGAGCAGTACTTC; cdr3_aa: CSARRDYEQYF
j_call: TRBJ1-5; v_call: TRBV19; d_call: -; clone_size: -; cdr3_nt: TGTGCCAGTAGTGACCTTGGGCGGCGGACAGACAATCAGCCCCAGCATTTT; cdr3_aa: CASSDLGRRTDNQPQHF
j_call: TRBJ1-2; v_call: TRBV9; d_call: -; clone_size: -; cdr3_nt: TGTGCCAGCAGCGTAGTCAGCAGGGTAGCCTATGGCTACACCTTC; cdr3_aa: CASSVVSRVAYGYTF
j_call: TRBJ2-1; v_call: TRBV5-4; d_call: TRBD1; clone_size: -; cdr3_nt: TGTGCCAGCAGCTCCACCGGGACAGGGGAAAAGCAGTTCTTC; cdr3_aa: CASSSTGTGEKQFF